This note documents a single TCR beta chain sequence. Constant-segment primers served in 5'RACE that generated TCR alpha and TCR beta cDNA libraries bearing sample barcodes and UMIs. Via MiXCR, TCRdb re-called the 5' RACE reads, giving one row per CDR3 protein. The repertoire holds 350,000 to 500,000 distinct CDR3 sequences, with under 20% as singletons. These data are taken from a study of T-cell memory formation after mild COVID-19. CDR3 length equals 13 residues. Looked up from germline, CDR1 is GTSNPN and CDR2 is SVGIG (reference sequence). With 1 base clipped from V and 5 bases from J, the junction kept 1 base outside the gene matches.

The origin of this receptor is a man between 18 and 35 years old who had mild COVID-19 (a few samples of this study predate the infection). Cell type and time point are not known. What was sequenced was PBMCs or a T cell subset sorted from them (not recorded which). The chain joins TRBV30 to TRBJ1-4; 7 bases agree with TRBD1. In nucleotides, the CDR3 is TGTGCCTGGAGTGGGGACAGCAATGAAAAACTGTTTTTT. Translation gives CAWSGDSNEKLFF.